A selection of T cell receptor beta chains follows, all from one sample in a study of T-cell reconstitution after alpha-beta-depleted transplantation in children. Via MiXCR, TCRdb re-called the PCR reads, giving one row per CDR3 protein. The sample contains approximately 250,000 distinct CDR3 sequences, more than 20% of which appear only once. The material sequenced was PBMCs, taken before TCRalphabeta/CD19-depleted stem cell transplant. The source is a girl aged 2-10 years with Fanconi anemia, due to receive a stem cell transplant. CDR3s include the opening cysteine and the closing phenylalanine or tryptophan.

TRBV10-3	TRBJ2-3	CAIRVAGGRDTQYF
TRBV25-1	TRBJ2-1	CARIAGANYEQFF
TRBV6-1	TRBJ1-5	CASSPEGHSNQPQHF
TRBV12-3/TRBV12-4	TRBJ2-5	CASSLSLPVGGQETQYF
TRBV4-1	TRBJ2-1	CASSQDPGGSGEQFF
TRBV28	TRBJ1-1	CASSLGQGNTEAFF
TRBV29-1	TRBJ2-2	CSVGSPIGGDTGELFF
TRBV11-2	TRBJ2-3	CASSARSGRGTDTQYF
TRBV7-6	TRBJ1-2	CASSLEPSEYGYTF
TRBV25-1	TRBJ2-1	CASSEISSYNEQFF
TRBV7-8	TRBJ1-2	CASSLYGGDNYGYTF
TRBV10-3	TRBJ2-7	CAISRQGNYEQYF
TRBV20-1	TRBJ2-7	CSARTSGPYEQYF
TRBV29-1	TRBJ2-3	CSVGGQGTDTQYF
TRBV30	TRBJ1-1	CAWSVKVGEAFF
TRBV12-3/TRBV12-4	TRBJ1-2	CATTPGAFDGYTF
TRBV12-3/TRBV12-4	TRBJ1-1	CASSLTGGAYTEAFF
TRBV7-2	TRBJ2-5	CASSPSGLQETQYF
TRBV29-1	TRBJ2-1	CSAFLAGNEQFF
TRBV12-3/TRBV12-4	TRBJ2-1	CASSLVAKTRIIDNEQFF
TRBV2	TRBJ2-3	CASSDGLVLKAPTDTQYF
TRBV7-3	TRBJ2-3	CASSLRDPHTDTQYF
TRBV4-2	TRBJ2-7	CASSQEGLAGYSYEQYF
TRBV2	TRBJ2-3	CASSEIGTFRGTQYF
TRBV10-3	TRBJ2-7	CAISERHGRRDEQYF
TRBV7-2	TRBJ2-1	CASRKSNEQFF
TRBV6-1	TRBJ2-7	CASKPGTYAYEQYF
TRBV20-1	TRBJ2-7	CSASRGAYYEQYF
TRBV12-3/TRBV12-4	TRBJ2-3	CASSLPGLAGVEDTQYF
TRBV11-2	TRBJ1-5	CASSLRPGNNQPQHF
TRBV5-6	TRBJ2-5	CASSQTNPLTQYF
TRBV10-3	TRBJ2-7	CAISATQPFYEQYF
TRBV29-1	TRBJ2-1	CSVRWTGSQVYNEQFF
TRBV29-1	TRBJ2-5	CSALGQTQETQYF
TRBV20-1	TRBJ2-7	CSASSSRASYEQYF
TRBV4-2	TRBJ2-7	CASSQEGRLAEDQYF
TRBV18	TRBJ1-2	CASSPQGGGYTF
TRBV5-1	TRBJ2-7	CASGPSGGREQYF
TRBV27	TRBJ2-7	CASSTRTSGFDEQYF
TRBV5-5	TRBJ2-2	CASSFGDSLSTGELFF
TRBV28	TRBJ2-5	CASSPLGLQETQYF
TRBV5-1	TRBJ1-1	CASSFEGMNTEAFF
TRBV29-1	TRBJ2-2	CSVINTGELFF
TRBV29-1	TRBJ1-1	CSGKRGTEAFF
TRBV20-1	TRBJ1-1	CSARDLRGSNTEAFF
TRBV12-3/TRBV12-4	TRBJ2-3	CASSLTSPSTDTQYF
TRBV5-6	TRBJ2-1	CASRETGSIEQFF
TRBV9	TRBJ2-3	CASSGGGFDTDTQYF
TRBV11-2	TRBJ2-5	CASSFTGEWTQYF
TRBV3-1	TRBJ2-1	CASSHEGLVSNEQFF
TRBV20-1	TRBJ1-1	CSASRTDYWTFPEAFF
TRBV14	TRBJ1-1	CASSQALNTEAFF
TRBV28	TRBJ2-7	CASTLAGWVYEQYF
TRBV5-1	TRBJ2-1	CASSLGLAGSYNEQFF
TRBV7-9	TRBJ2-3	CASSHRTGWGTDTQYF
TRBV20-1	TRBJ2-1	CSAPRLAGAGYNEQFF
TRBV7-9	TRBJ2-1	CASSLAGGGPNNEQFF